This paragraph reports one T cell receptor (beta chain). Looked up from germline, CDR1 is SGHRS and CDR2 is YFSETQ. The ends were cut back, 4 bases at V and 3 bases at J, with 13 bases in the middle. The CDR3 has 14 residues. The table came from immunoSEQ multiplex PCR; TCRdb's copy has only in-frame clones and leaves some out. The table lists about 220,000 clones, 85% of them singletons. The entry originates in a study of blood T cell repertoires in COVID-19. The V and J genes are TRBV5-1 and TRBJ2-5; D unclear. Sequencing was carried out using peripheral blood. This clonotype was obtained from a woman between 65 and 79 years old with COVID-19, enrolled during active disease. CDR3 protein: CASSEAGGEETQYF. CDR3 nucleotides: TGCGCCAGCAGCGAAGCTGGCGGAGAAGAGACCCAGTACTTC.